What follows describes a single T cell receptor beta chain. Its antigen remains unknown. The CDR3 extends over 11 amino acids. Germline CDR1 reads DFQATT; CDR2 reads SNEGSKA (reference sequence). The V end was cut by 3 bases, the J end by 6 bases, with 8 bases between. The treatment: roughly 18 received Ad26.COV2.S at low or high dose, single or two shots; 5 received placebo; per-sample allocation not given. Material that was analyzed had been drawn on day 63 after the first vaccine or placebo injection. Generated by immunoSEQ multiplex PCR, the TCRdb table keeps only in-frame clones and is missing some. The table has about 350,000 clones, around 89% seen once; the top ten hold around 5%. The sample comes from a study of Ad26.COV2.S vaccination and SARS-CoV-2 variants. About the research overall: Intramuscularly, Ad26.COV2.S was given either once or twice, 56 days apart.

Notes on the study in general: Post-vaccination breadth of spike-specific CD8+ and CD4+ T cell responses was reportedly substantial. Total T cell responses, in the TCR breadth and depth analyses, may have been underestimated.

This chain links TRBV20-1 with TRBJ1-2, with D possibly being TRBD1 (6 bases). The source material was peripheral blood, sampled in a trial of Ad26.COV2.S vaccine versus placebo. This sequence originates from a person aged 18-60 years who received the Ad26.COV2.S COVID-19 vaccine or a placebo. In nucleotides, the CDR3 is TGCAGTGCTAGGGGGGGGCATGGCTACACCTTC. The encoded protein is CSARGGHGYTF.